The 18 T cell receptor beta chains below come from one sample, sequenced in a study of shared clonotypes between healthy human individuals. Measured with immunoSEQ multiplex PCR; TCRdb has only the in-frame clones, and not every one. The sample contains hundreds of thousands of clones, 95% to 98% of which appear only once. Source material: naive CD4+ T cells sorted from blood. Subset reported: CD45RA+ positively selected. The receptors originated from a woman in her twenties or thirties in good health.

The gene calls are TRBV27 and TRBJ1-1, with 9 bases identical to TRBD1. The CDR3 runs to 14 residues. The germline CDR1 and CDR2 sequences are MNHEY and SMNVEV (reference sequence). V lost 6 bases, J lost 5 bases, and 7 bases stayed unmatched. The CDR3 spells CASSTTGGWTEAFF. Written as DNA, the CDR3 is TGTGCCAGCAGCACGACAGGGGGGTGGACTGAAGCTTTCTTT.

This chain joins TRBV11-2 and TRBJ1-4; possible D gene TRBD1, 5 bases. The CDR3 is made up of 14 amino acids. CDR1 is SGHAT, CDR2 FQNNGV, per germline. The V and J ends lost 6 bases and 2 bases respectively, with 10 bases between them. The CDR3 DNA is TGTGCCAGCAGGTCGGGGCTTACTAATGAAAAACTGTTTTTT. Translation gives CASRSGLTNEKLFF.

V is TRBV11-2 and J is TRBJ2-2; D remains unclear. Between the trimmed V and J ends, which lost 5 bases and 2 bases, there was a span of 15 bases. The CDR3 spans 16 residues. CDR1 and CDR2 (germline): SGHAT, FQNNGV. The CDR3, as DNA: TGTGCCAGCAGCCTCCTCCAGGTTGCTAACACCGGGGAGCTGTTTTTT. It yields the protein CASSLLQVANTGELFF.

Here the CDR3 DNA reads TGTGCCAGCAGCTACAGGAGCCGGGGAGGCGAGCAGTACTTC. Translated, it gives CASSYRSRGGEQYF. The rearrangement joins TRBV14 to TRBJ2-7; D may be TRBD2 (6 bases). The germline CDR1 and CDR2 sequences are SGHDN and FVKESK. The germline V and J ends were trimmed by 5 bases and 6 bases, with 17 bases remaining between them. CDR3 length: 14 amino acids.

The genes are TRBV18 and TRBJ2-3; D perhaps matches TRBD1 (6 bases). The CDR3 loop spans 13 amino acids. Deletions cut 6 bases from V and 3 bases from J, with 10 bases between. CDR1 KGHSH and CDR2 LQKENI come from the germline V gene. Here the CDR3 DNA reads TGTGCCAGCTCGGCAGGACAGACAGATACGCAGTATTTT. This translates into CASSAGQTDTQYF.

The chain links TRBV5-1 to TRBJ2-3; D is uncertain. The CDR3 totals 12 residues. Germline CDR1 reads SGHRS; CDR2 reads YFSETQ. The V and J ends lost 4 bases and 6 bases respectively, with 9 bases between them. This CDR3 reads CASSLRRDTQYF. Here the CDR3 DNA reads TGCGCCAGCAGCCTCAGGCGCGATACGCAGTATTTT. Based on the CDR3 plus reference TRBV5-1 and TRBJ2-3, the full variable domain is KAGVTQTPRYLIKTRGQQVTLSCSPISGHRSVSWYQQTPGQGLQFLFEYFSETQRNKGNFPGRFSGRQFSNSRSEMNVSTLELGDSALYLCASSLRRDTQYFGPGTRLTVL.

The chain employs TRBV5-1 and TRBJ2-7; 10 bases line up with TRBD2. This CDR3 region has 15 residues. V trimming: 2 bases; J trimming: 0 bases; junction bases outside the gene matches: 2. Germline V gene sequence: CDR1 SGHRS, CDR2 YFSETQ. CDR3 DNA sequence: TGCGCCAGCAGCTTTGGACTAGCGGACTCCTACGAGCAGTACTTC. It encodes CASSFGLADSYEQYF. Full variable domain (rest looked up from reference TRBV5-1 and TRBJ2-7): KAGVTQTPRYLIKTRGQQVTLSCSPISGHRSVSWYQQTPGQGLQFLFEYFSETQRNKGNFPGRFSGRQFSNSRSEMNVSTLELGDSALYLCASSFGLADSYEQYFGPGTRLTVT.

CDR3 in amino acids: CASSFQGLTTSTNEKLFF. The DNA for the CDR3 is TGTGCCAGCAGCTTCCAAGGCCTCACAACATCCACTAATGAAAAACTGTTTTTT. This rearrangement joins TRBV7-9 to TRBJ1-4; D unclear. CDR3 length equals 18 residues. The ends were cut back, 3 bases at V and 2 bases at J, with 19 bases in the middle. CDR1 is SEHNR and CDR2 is FQNEAQ in the germline V gene (reference sequence).

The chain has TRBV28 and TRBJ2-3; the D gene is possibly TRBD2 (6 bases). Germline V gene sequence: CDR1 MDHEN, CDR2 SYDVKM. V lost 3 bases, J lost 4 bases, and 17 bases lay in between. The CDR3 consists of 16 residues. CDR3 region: CASSLARGKSPDTQYF. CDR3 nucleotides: TGTGCCAGCAGTTTGGCCCGCGGGAAATCCCCAGATACGCAGTATTTT.

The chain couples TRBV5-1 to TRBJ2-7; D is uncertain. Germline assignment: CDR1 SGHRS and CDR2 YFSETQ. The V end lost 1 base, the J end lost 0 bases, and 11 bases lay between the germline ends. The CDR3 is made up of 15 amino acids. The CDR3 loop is CASSLTSVSSYEQYF. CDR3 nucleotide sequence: TGCGCCAGCAGCTTGACGTCCGTAAGCTCCTACGAGCAGTACTTC.

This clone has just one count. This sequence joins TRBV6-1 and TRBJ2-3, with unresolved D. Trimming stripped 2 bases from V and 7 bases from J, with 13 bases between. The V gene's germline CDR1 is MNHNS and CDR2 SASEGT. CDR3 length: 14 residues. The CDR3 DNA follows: TGTGCCAGCAGTGAACGGGCCTTTGACAATACGCAGTATTTT. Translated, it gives CASSERAFDNTQYF.

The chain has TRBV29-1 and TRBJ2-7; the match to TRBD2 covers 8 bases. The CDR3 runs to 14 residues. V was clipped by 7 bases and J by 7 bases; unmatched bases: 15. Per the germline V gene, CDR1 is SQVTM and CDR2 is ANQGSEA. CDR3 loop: CSAIRQSPGGEQYF. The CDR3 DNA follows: TGCAGCGCGATTCGACAGTCGCCGGGGGGGGAGCAGTACTTC.

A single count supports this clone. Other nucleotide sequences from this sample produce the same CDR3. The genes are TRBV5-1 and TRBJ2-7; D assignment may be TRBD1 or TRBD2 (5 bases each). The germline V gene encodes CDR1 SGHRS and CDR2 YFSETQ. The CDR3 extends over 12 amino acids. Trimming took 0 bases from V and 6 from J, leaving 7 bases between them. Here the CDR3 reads CASSLAGLEQYF. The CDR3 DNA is TGCGCCAGCAGCTTGGCGGGGCTCGAGCAGTACTTC.

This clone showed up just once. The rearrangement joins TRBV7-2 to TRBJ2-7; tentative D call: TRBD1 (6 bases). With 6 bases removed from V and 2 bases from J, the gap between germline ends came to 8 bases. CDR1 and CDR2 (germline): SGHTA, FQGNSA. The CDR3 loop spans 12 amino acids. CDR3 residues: CASRQGTYEQYF. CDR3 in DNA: TGTGCCAGCAGACAGGGTACCTACGAGCAGTACTTC.

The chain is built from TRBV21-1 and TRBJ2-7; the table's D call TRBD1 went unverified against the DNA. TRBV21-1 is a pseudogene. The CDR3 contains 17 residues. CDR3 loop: CASSKPNPGQGPYEQYF. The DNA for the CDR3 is TGTGCCAGCAGCAAACCTAACCCGGGACAGGGACCCTACGAGCAGTACTTC.

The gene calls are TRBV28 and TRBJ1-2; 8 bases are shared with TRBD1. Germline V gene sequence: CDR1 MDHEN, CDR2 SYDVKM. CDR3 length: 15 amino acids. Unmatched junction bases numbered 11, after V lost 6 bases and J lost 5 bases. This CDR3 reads CASSRRRGLVYGYTF. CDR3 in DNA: TGTGCCAGCAGCCGGCGCAGGGGGCTCGTGTATGGCTACACCTTC.

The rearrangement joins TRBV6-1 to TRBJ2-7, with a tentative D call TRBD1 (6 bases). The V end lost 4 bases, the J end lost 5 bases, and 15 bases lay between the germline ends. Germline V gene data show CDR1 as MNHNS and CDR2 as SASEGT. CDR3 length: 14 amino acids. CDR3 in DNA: TGTGCCAGCAGTGGATCCGGGACATTGAACGAGCAGTACTTC. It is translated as CASSGSGTLNEQYF.

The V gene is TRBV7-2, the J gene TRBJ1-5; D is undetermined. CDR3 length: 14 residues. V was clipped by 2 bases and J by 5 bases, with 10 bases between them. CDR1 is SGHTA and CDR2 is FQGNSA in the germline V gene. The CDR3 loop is CASSLSQIDQPQHF. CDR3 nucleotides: TGTGCCAGCAGCTTAAGCCAGATAGATCAGCCCCAGCATTTT. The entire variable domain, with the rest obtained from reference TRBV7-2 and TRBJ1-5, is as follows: GAGVSQSPSNKVTEKGKDVELRCDPISGHTALYWYRQSLGQGLEFLIYFQGNSAPDKSGLPSDRFSAERTGGSVSTLTIQRTQQEDSAVYLCASSLSQIDQPQHFGDGTRLSIL.